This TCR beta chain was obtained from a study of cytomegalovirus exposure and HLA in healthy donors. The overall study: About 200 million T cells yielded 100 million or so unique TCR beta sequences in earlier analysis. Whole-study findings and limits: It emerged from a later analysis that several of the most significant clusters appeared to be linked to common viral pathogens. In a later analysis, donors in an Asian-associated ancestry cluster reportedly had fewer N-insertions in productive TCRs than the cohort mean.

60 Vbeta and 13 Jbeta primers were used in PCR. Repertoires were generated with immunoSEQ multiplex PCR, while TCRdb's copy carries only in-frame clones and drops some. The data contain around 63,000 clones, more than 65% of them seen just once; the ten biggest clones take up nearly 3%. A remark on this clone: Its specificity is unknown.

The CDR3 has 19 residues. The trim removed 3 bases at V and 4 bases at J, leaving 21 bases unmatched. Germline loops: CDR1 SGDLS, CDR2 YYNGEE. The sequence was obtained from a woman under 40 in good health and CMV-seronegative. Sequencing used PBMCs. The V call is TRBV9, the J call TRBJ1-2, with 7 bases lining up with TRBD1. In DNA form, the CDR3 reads TGTGCCAGCAGCGCCGTACTATTCGACAGGGTCCCACATGTCTATGGCTACACCTTC. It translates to CASSAVLFDRVPHVYGYTF.